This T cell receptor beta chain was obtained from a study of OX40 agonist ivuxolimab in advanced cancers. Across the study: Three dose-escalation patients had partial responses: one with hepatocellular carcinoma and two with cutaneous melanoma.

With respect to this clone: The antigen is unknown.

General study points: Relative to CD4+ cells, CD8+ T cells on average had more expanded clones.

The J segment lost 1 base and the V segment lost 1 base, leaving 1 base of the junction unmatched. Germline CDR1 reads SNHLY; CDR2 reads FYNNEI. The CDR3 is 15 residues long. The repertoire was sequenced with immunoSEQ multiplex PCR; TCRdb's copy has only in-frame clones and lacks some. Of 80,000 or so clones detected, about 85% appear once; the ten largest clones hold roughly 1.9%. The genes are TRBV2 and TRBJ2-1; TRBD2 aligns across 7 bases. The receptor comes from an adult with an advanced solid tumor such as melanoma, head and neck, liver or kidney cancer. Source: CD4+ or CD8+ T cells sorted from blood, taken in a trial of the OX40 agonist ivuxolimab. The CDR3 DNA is TGTGCCAGCAGTGAAGGGCGGGGGTCCTACAATGAGCAGTTCTTC. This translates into CASSEGRGSYNEQFF.